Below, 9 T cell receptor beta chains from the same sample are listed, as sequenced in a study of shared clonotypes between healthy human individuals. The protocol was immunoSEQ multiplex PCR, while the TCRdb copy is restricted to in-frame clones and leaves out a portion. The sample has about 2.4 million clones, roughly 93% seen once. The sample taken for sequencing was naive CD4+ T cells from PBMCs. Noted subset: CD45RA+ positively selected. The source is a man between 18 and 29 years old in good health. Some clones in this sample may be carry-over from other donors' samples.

This CDR3 is CASSKDRGGSGANVLTF. Here the CDR3 DNA reads TGTGCCAGCAGCAAGGACAGGGGAGGATCTGGGGCCAACGTCCTGACTTTC. The V call is TRBV7-2, the J call TRBJ2-6; 9 bases match TRBD1. The V segment lost 5 bases and the J segment 1 base; nucleotides outside the gene matches: 6. CDR3 length equals 17 residues. Germline CDR1 is SGHTA and CDR2 is FQGNSA.

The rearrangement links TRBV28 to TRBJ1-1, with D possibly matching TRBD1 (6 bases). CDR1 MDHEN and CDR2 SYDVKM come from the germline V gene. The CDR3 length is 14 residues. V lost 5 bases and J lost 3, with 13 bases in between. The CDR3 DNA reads TGTGCCAGCAGTGGGATGGGACATTACACTGAAGCTTTCTTT. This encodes CASSGMGHYTEAFF.

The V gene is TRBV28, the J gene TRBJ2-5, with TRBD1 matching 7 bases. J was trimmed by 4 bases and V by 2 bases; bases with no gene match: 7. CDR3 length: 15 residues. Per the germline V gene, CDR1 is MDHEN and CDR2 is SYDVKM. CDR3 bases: TGTGCCAGCAGTTTAGGAGCCGGGACAGTAGAGACCCAGTACTTC. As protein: CASSLGAGTVETQYF.

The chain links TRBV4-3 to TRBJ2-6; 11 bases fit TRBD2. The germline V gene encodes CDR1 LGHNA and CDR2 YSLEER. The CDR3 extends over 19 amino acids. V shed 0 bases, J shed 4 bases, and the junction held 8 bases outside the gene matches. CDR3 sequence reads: CASSQDFGTSGSGANVLTF. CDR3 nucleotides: TGCGCCAGCAGCCAAGATTTTGGGACTAGCGGTTCGGGGGCCAACGTCCTGACTTTC.

The CDR3 DNA follows: TGTGCCAGCAGCTCGCAAAAAGTCTCTGACAGAAACAACCCCTACGAGCAGTACTTC. Translating it yields CASSSQKVSDRNNPYEQYF. The chain links TRBV7-3 to TRBJ2-7; maybe TRBD1 (5 bases). The CDR3 has 19 amino acids. Per germline, CDR1 SGHTA and CDR2 FQGTGA. Trimming removed 4 bases from V and 2 bases from J, with 27 bases in between.

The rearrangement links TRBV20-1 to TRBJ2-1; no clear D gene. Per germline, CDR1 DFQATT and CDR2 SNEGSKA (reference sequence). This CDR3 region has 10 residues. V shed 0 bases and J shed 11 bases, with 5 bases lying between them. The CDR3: CSARDRKQFF. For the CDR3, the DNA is TGCAGTGCTAGAGATCGCAAGCAGTTCTTC.

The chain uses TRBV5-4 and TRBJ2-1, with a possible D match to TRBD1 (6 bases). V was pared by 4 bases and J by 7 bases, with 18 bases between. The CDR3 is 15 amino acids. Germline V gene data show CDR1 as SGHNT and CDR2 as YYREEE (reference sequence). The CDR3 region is CASSPGRGTGNEQFF. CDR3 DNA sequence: TGTGCCAGCAGCCCGGGTAGGGGGACGGGGAATGAGCAGTTCTTC.

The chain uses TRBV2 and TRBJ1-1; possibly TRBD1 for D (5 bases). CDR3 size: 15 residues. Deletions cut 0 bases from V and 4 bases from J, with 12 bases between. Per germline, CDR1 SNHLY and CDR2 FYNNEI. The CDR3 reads CASSEATQAITEAFF. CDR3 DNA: TGTGCCAGCAGTGAAGCGACACAGGCGATCACTGAAGCTTTCTTT.

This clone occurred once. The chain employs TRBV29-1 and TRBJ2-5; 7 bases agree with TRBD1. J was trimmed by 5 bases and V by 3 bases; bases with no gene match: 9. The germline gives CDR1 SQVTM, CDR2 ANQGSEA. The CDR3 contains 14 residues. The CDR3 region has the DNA TGCAGCGTTGACACTTACAGGGGTCGGGAGACCCAGTACTTC. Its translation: CSVDTYRGRETQYF.